This TCR beta chain is drawn from a study of T cell responses to AZD1222 COVID-19 vaccine. The repertoire was sequenced with immunoSEQ multiplex PCR; TCRdb's copy has only in-frame clones and lacks some. This table has some 150,000 clones, 93% appearing once. Overall study results and limits: Clonal diversity may have been underestimated, and the donors were mostly white British, with more females than males. Just a handful of people given AZD1222 tested seropositive at baseline.

In the case of this clone: What it recognizes is unknown.

The CDR3 has 17 residues. Germline V gene lookup returns CDR1 SGHVS and CDR2 FQNEAQ. V gave up 4 bases and J gave up 0 bases, with 18 bases separating them. The genes are TRBV7-8 and TRBJ1-2, with D unresolved. Sample: peripheral blood, taken on day 0 of MenACWY control vaccination. The receptor comes from an adult in good health. CDR3 nucleotides: TGTGCCAGCAGCTATCCTATAAACAGTGCAGCTAACTATGGCTACACCTTC. This gives the protein CASSYPINSAANYGYTF.